A single T cell receptor beta chain is shown here with its context. The sample belongs to a study of blood T cell repertoires in COVID-19. Whole-study context: Researchers got acute and convalescent COVID-19 samples from the United States, Italy and Spain. PBMCs, B-cell-depleted T cells, or T cells provided the cDNA or gDNA that made up the material.

Per the original methods: Estimation of nucleated cell counts was performed using reference gene primer amplification. Generated by immunoSEQ multiplex PCR, the TCRdb table keeps only in-frame clones and is missing some. V and J calls and clone size are as listed in that table; D and trimming were resolved from the DNA. The table records some 220,000 clones, roughly 80% of them present only once. The CDR3 runs to 11 residues. V was shortened by 11 bases and J by 4 bases, with 9 bases between the two germline ends. Sequenced sample: peripheral blood. The gene calls are TRBV23-1 and TRBJ2-4; D gene uncertain. TRBV23-1 is placed among ORFs of uncertain function. The TCR was taken from a woman younger than 45 who had recovered from COVID-19. The CDR3: CADNKKNIQYF. DNA for the CDR3: TGCGCCGACAACAAGAAAAACATTCAGTACTTC.